Listed below are T cell receptor beta chains from one sample, sequenced in a study of blood T cells in healthy people across ages. TCRdb reprocessed the 5' RACE reads via MiXCR and lists one record per CDR3 protein. The table lists more than 600,000 distinct CDR3 sequences, around 25% of them singletons, with 9% to 9.5% in the top ten. These data were also reused for a study on T cells of mothers and their children.

Sequenced sample: blood. All receptors derive from a boy under 18 in good health. Each CDR3 is given with its conserved first and last residue. D genes are given only for firm matches. The listing skips clone size in some rows; elsewhere it reads once, few, many or a size class.

J gene: TRBJ2-5; V gene: TRBV10-3; clone size: -; D gene: -; CDR3 protein: CAIGESTIQETQYF; CDR3 DNA: TGTGCCATCGGTGAGTCGACTATTCAAGAGACCCAGTACTTC
J gene: TRBJ1-2; V gene: TRBV12-3/TRBV12-4; clone size: -; D gene: TRBD1; CDR3 protein: CASSSADRPSDGYTF; CDR3 DNA: TGTGCCAGCAGTTCGGCGGACAGGCCGTCGGATGGCTACACCTTC
J gene: TRBJ2-7; V gene: TRBV27; clone size: -; D gene: -; CDR3 protein: CASTSMGGSYEQYF; CDR3 DNA: TGTGCCAGCACCTCCATGGGAGGAAGCTACGAGCAGTACTTC
J gene: TRBJ1-5; V gene: TRBV29-1; clone size: few; D gene: -; CDR3 protein: CSVETERNQPQHF; CDR3 DNA: TGCAGCGTTGAGACAGAGAGAAATCAGCCCCAGCATTTT
J gene: TRBJ1-5; V gene: TRBV7-2; clone size: once; D gene: -; CDR3 protein: CASSLWGGSANQPQHF; CDR3 DNA: TGTGCCAGCAGCTTATGGGGGGGGAGTGCCAATCAGCCCCAGCATTTT
J gene: TRBJ2-5; V gene: TRBV14; clone size: few; D gene: -; CDR3 protein: CASSQRSHPYQETQYF; CDR3 DNA: TGTGCCAGCAGCCAACGATCACACCCGTACCAAGAGACCCAGTACTTC
J gene: TRBJ1-4; V gene: TRBV6-1; clone size: few; D gene: -; CDR3 protein: CASRDGAWGKLFF; CDR3 DNA: TGCGCCAGCAGAGACGGCGCTTGGGGAAAACTGTTTTTT
J gene: TRBJ2-5; V gene: TRBV28; clone size: -; D gene: -; CDR3 protein: CASSLKRSQETQYF; CDR3 DNA: TGTGCCAGCAGTTTAAAGCGGTCCCAAGAGACCCAGTACTTC
J gene: TRBJ1-2; V gene: TRBV20-1; clone size: few; D gene: -; CDR3 protein: CSASKGAYYGYTF; CDR3 DNA: TGCAGTGCTAGTAAAGGGGCGTACTATGGCTACACCTTC
J gene: TRBJ1-2; V gene: TRBV7-2; clone size: few; D gene: -; CDR3 protein: CASSLEADGYTF; CDR3 DNA: TGTGCCAGCAGCTTAGAGGCGGACGGCTACACCTTC
J gene: TRBJ2-5; V gene: TRBV27; clone size: -; D gene: TRBD1; CDR3 protein: CASSIDRGVETQYF; CDR3 DNA: TGTGCCAGCAGTATAGACAGGGGTGTGGAGACCCAGTACTTC
J gene: TRBJ2-3; V gene: TRBV7-8; clone size: -; D gene: -; CDR3 protein: CASSLAVYRRVTDTRYF; CDR3 DNA: TGTGCCAGCAGCTTAGCCGTATACAGGAGGGTTACAGATACGCGGTATTTT
J gene: TRBJ1-4; V gene: TRBV6-6; clone size: few; D gene: -; CDR3 protein: CASSLWGSGEKLFF; CDR3 DNA: TGTGCCAGCAGCCTGTGGGGCAGCGGCGAAAAACTGTTTTTT
J gene: TRBJ2-1; V gene: TRBV7-2; clone size: few; D gene: TRBD2; CDR3 protein: CASSLAGMGYNEQFF; CDR3 DNA: TGTGCCAGCAGCCTAGCGGGAATGGGATACAATGAGCAGTTCTTC
J gene: TRBJ2-3; V gene: TRBV12-3/TRBV12-4; clone size: once; D gene: -; CDR3 protein: CASSLREADTQYF; CDR3 DNA: TGTGCCAGCAGTTTAAGGGAGGCAGATACGCAGTATTTT
J gene: TRBJ2-1; V gene: TRBV2; clone size: few; D gene: -; CDR3 protein: CASTEGGRGNEQFF; CDR3 DNA: TGTGCCAGCACGGAGGGTGGCCGGGGGAATGAGCAGTTCTTC
J gene: TRBJ2-1; V gene: TRBV11-2; clone size: -; D gene: TRBD2; CDR3 protein: CASSSGLAGDPETDNEQFF; CDR3 DNA: TGTGCCAGCAGCTCCGGACTAGCGGGGGACCCCGAGACTGACAATGAGCAGTTCTTC
J gene: TRBJ2-1; V gene: TRBV4-1; clone size: -; D gene: TRBD1; CDR3 protein: CASSHEGQSVYNEQFF; CDR3 DNA: TGCGCCAGCAGCCACGAGGGACAGTCAGTCTACAATGAGCAGTTCTTC
J gene: TRBJ2-7; V gene: TRBV4-1; clone size: -; D gene: -; CDR3 protein: CASSPGPYYEQYF; CDR3 DNA: TGCGCCAGCAGCCCGGGACCATACTACGAGCAGTACTTC
J gene: TRBJ2-7; V gene: TRBV29-1; clone size: few; D gene: -; CDR3 protein: CSVEGFPGNEQYF; CDR3 DNA: TGCAGCGTTGAAGGCTTTCCCGGGAACGAGCAGTACTTC